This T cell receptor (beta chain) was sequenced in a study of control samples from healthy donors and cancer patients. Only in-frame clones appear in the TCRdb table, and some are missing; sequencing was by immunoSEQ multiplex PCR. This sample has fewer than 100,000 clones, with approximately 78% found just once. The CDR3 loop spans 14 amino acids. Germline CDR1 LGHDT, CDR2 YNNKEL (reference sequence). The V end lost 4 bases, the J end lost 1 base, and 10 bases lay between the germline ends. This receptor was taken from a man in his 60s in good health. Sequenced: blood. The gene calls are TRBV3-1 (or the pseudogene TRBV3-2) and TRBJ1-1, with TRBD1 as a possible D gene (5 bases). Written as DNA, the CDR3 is TGTGCCAGCAGCCCAATCACAGGGAACACTGAAGCTTTCTTT. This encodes CASSPITGNTEAFF.